This passage covers 21 T cell receptor beta chains from one sample sequenced in a study of early T cells in non-severe SARS-CoV-2 infection. Via MiXCR, TCRdb re-called the 5' RACE reads, giving one row per CDR3 protein. The table includes 20,000 to 30,000 distinct CDR3 sequences, under 5% detected once. Material for sequencing was whole blood. These receptors all stem from an adult who was a healthcare worker with PCR-confirmed SARS-CoV-2 infection or an uninfected control (not recorded which).

At least ten counts were recorded for this clonotype. This sequence joins TRBV2 and TRBJ2-3, with D unresolved. V was cut by 7 bases and J by 2 bases, with 4 bases left in between. Germline V lookup: CDR1 SNHLY, CDR2 FYNNEI. This CDR3 contains 11 residues. The CDR3 sequence is CASTYTDTQYF. CDR3 nucleotides: TGTGCCAGCACGTACACAGATACGCAGTATTTT.

This clonotype was observed at least ten times. The chain joins TRBV27 to TRBJ2-1; TRBD2 matches at 10 bases. The junction had 11 bases not matched to a gene; V was cut back by 5 bases and J by 7 bases. This CDR3 contains 16 residues. Germline CDR1 MNHEY, CDR2 SMNVEV (reference sequence). This CDR3 reads CASSPYLAGVLNEQFF. For the CDR3, the DNA is TGTGCCAGCAGTCCCTACCTAGCGGGAGTTTTAAATGAGCAGTTCTTC.

This clonotype was recorded at least ten times. The rearrangement links TRBV6-1 to TRBJ1-6, with D tentatively TRBD1 (5 bases). This CDR3 has 15 amino acids. The V end was cut by 1 base, the J end by 7 bases, with 11 bases between. The V gene's germline CDR1 is MNHNS and CDR2 SASEGT. The CDR3 loop is CASSEGAGTNSPLHF. The CDR3 region has the DNA TGTGCCAGCAGTGAAGGGGCAGGGACCAATTCACCCCTCCACTTT.

The chain couples TRBV7-8 to TRBJ2-1, with TRBD2 matching over 9 bases. J lost 7 bases, V lost 5 bases, and 12 bases had no gene match. Germline loops: CDR1 SGHVS, CDR2 FQNEAQ. CDR3 length: 16 amino acids. The CDR3 spells CASSLGRGGRMNEQFF. For the CDR3, the DNA is TGTGCCAGCAGCCTTGGGCGGGGGGGAAGAATGAATGAGCAGTTCTTC.

The CDR3 DNA reads as TGTGCCAGCAGCTTATCAGGCAGGAGGGGTGCTGAAGCTTTCTTT. Translated: CASSLSGRRGAEAFF. The V and J genes are TRBV5-5 and TRBJ1-1; D might be TRBD1 (5 bases). The germline gives CDR1 SGHKS, CDR2 YYEKEE (reference sequence). The CDR3 has 15 residues. V was pared by 2 bases and J by 6 bases, with 17 bases between.

This clonotype was recorded at least ten times. The chain couples TRBV3-1 to TRBJ2-1, with 10 bases lining up with TRBD2. This CDR3 is built from 15 residues. V lost 0 bases, J lost 8 bases, and 4 bases stayed unmatched. Per the germline V gene, CDR1 is LGHDT and CDR2 is YNNKEL (reference sequence). CDR3 in amino acids: CASSQDASGSDEQFF. The CDR3 DNA is TGTGCCAGCAGCCAAGACGCTAGCGGGAGCGATGAGCAGTTCTTC.

This clonotype was found a few times. The chain joins TRBV7-2 to TRBJ2-7; 9 nucleotides align to TRBD1. In germline, CDR1 is SGHTA, CDR2 FQGNSA. CDR3 length equals 15 residues. The V and J ends lost 1 base and 6 bases, in that order; junction bases with no gene match: 7. The CDR3 reads CASSLGGTGFIEQYF. CDR3 in DNA: TGTGCCAGCAGCTTAGGCGGGACAGGGTTCATCGAGCAGTACTTC.

This clonotype showed up just a few times. This chain uses TRBV7-9 with TRBJ2-7; 7 bases fit TRBD1. The V and J ends lost 5 bases and 3 bases, in that order; junction bases with no gene match: 7. Germline V gives CDR1 SEHNR, CDR2 FQNEAQ (reference sequence). This CDR3 has 14 amino acids. CDR3 region: CASSPPDRVYEQYF. CDR3 coding DNA: TGTGCCAGCAGCCCCCCTGACAGGGTCTACGAGCAGTACTTC.

The CDR3 loop is CASSLSEGGRDTQYF. The CDR3 DNA reads TGTGCCAGCAGCTTAAGTGAAGGGGGGAGAGATACGCAGTATTTT. This chain joins TRBV7-3 and TRBJ2-3; either TRBD1 or TRBD2 may supply D (6 bases each). The CDR3 has 15 amino acids. V was shortened by 1 base and J by 5 bases, with 13 bases between the two germline ends. Germline V CDR1 and CDR2: SGHTA, FQGTGA.

This clonotype has only a few counts. This chain joins TRBV29-1 and TRBJ2-4; maybe TRBD1 (6 bases). Trimming took 5 bases from V and 7 from J, leaving 12 bases between them. Germline CDR1 and CDR2: SQVTM and ANQGSEA. This CDR3 contains 12 residues. The CDR3 is CSVWGQDNIQYF. In nucleotides, the CDR3 is TGCAGCGTTTGGGGACAAGACAACATTCAGTACTTC. Full variable domain (missing parts from reference TRBV29-1 and TRBJ2-4): SAVISQKPSRDICQRGTSLTIQCQVDSQVTMMFWYRQQPGQSLTLIATANQGSEATYESGFVIDKFPISRPNLTFSTLTVSNMSPEDSSIYLCSVWGQDNIQYFGAGTRLSVL.

At least ten counts were recorded for this clonotype. V is TRBV24-1 and J is TRBJ1-4; D gene ambiguous. Germline V gene data show CDR1 as KGHDR and CDR2 as SFDVKD. The CDR3 length is 15 residues. The V and J ends lost 4 bases and 5 bases respectively, with 13 bases between them. The CDR3 loop is CATSDPLTGNEKLFF. As DNA, the CDR3 is TGTGCCACCAGTGACCCACTTACGGGGAATGAAAAACTGTTTTTT.

This clonotype came up many times. The V and J genes are TRBV7-3 and TRBJ2-3; TRBD1 agrees at 7 bases. The J segment lost 1 base and the V segment lost 5 bases, leaving 9 bases of the junction unmatched. Germline assignment: CDR1 SGHTA and CDR2 FQGTGA. The CDR3 loop spans 16 amino acids. The CDR3 spells CASSATTGLGTDTQYF. CDR3 coding DNA: TGTGCCAGCAGCGCGACGACAGGGTTGGGCACAGATACGCAGTATTTT.

This clonotype was counted ten times or more. This chain joins TRBV10-3 and TRBJ2-6; 8 positions match TRBD2. Germline-derived CDR1 and CDR2 are ENHRY and SYGVKD. Trimming removed 6 bases from V and 10 bases from J; junction bases left unmatched: 14. This CDR3 comprises 16 residues. The CDR3 DNA reads TGTGCCATCAGCGCTCGAGGCCTAGCGGGTGTAAACGTCCTGACTTTC. Translated: CAISARGLAGVNVLTF.

This clonotype was recorded many times. V and J are TRBV5-1 and TRBJ2-3; 8 bases fit TRBD1. Germline V gene sequence: CDR1 SGHRS, CDR2 YFSETQ. J gave up 2 bases and V 3 bases, and 8 bases lay outside the gene matches. The CDR3 totals 16 residues. CDR3 DNA sequence: TGCGCCAGCAGCTGGGCCGACAGGGGACCCACAGATACGCAGTATTTT. Protein: CASSWADRGPTDTQYF.

This clonotype was counted ten times or more. The CDR3 nucleotides read TGCGCCAGCGCGGGACAGGCGGGGGCTGAAGCTTTCTTT. Amino acid sequence: CASAGQAGAEAFF. The chain is built from TRBV5-1 and TRBJ1-1, with 8 bases lining up with TRBD1. The length of the CDR3 is 13 residues. Germline V lookup: CDR1 SGHRS, CDR2 YFSETQ. The V segment lost 7 bases and the J segment 6 bases; nucleotides outside the gene matches: 8.

This clonotype came up many times. The chain joins TRBV9 to TRBJ1-1; 7 nucleotides match TRBD1. The V segment lost 4 bases and the J segment 5 bases; nucleotides outside the gene matches: 2. CDR1 and CDR2 from the germline V gene are SGDLS and YYNGEE. This CDR3 has 12 amino acids. The CDR3 reads CASSLQGTEAFF. CDR3 bases: TGTGCCAGCAGCCTACAGGGGACTGAAGCTTTCTTT. The variable domain in full, with the rest retrieved from reference TRBV9 and TRBJ1-1, is DSGVTQTPKHLITATGQRVTLRCSPRSGDLSVYWYQQSLDQGLQFLIQYYNGEERAKGNILERFSAQQFPDLHSELNLSSLELGDSALYFCASSLQGTEAFFGQGTRLTVV.

In this sample, this clonotype turned up many times. The chain carries TRBV20-1 and TRBJ2-3; tentatively, D is TRBD1 (6 bases). V shed 6 bases and J shed 2 bases, with 18 bases lying between them. The length of the CDR3 is 15 residues. CDR1 is DFQATT and CDR2 is SNEGSKA in the germline V gene (reference sequence). This chain's CDR3 is CSAGGAPPLTDTQYF. In DNA, the CDR3 is TGCAGTGCAGGGGGAGCTCCGCCCCTCACAGATACGCAGTATTTT.

This clonotype appeared many times. The chain couples TRBV4-2 to TRBJ2-7; possibly TRBD1 or TRBD2 for D (6 bases each). From germline, CDR1 is LGHNA and CDR2 YNFKEQ. This CDR3 comprises 15 residues. Trimming stripped 5 bases from V and 2 bases from J, with 16 bases between. The CDR3 nucleotides read TGTGCCAGCAGCTCCAATAGGGGGGCGACCTACGAGCAGTACTTC. The encoded protein is CASSSNRGATYEQYF.

The genes are TRBV27 and TRBJ1-1; D is perhaps TRBD1 (6 bases). The CDR3 is 13 amino acids. V dropped 6 bases and J dropped 4 bases, with 12 bases sitting between them. CDR1 and CDR2 from the germline V gene are MNHEY and SMNVEV (reference sequence). CDR3 residues: CASRSKQGTEAFF. The DNA for the CDR3 is TGTGCCAGCAGATCTAAACAGGGCACTGAAGCTTTCTTT.

The chain has TRBV9 and TRBJ2-5; no firm D call. Germline loops: CDR1 SGDLS, CDR2 YYNGEE. This CDR3 has 13 amino acids. With 4 bases removed from V and 5 bases from J, the gap between germline ends came to 12 bases. CDR3 DNA sequence: TGTGCCAGCAGCCCACTGTATATGGAGACCCAGTACTTC. This encodes CASSPLYMETQYF.

This clonotype was observed many times. The chain carries TRBV7-3 and TRBJ1-1, with D hard to call. CDR3 length equals 14 residues. Germline CDR1 reads SGHTA; CDR2 reads FQGTGA. V dropped 0 bases and J dropped 3 bases, with 8 bases sitting between them. The CDR3 sequence is CASSLTPAYTEAFF. CDR3 DNA sequence: TGTGCCAGCAGCTTAACCCCGGCGTACACTGAAGCTTTCTTT.